This T cell receptor (beta chain) was captured in a study of response to subunit inactivated influenza vaccine. Notes on the study in general: Each seasonal influenza vaccination recruits few new T cells, the authors suggested.

This clonotype was recorded at least ten times. Its antigen is not known. The CDR3 is made up of 15 amino acids. V dropped 2 bases and J dropped 7; count of bases not matched to a gene: 8. Each CDR3 protein is one row after TCRdb ran MiXCR on the RT-PCR reads. The sample has about 700,000 distinct CDR3 sequences, around 13% seen once; the top ten hold approximately 7%. The rearrangement joins TRBV12-3 or TRBV12-4 to TRBJ2-1; 7 bases map to TRBD1. Specimen: PBMCs from blood, collected around two weeks before vaccination. This TCR was recovered from a man in his fifties who received an inactivated influenza vaccine. CDR3 region: CASSLRGGVLNEQFF. The CDR3 DNA reads as TGTGCCAGCAGTTTAAGAGGGGGCGTATTAAATGAGCAGTTCTTC.